This TCR beta chain originates from a study of molecular identifiers for immune sequencing clone quantification. Study outcomes and limitations: Barcode-sharing identical TCR molecules could underestimate highly expanded clone sizes. Clonotypes surpassing 20 RNA copies contained over 98% of effector molecules, versus under 1% in naive cells.

This clonotype occurred many times. Antigen unknown. TCRdb recomputed calls from the PCR reads with MiXCR, one row per CDR3 protein. The sample has more than 50,000 distinct CDR3 sequences; around a fifth are singletons. Between the trimmed V and J ends, which lost 3 bases and 2 bases, there was a span of 11 bases. CDR1 and CDR2 (germline): MDHEN, SYDVKM. CDR3 length equals 15 residues. This chain joins TRBV28 and TRBJ1-5; D uncertain. The material sequenced was naive CD8+ T cells from blood, with Jurkat cell RNA spiked in. The subset was: FACS-sorted CD8+CD4-CCR7+CD45RA+ naive T cells. This TCR was sampled from a human donor in good health. Some libraries in this study had Jurkat cell RNA spiked in. CDR3 loop: CASSFRGIGNQPQHF. The CDR3 DNA is TGTGCCAGCAGTTTTCGCGGCATTGGCAATCAGCCCCAGCATTTT.